This T cell receptor beta chain appears in the sequencing data of a study of shared clonotypes between healthy human individuals. Authors' methods: ImmunoSEQ yielded junction-only sequences lacking quality scores, so filtering differed. The protocol was immunoSEQ multiplex PCR, while the TCRdb copy is restricted to in-frame clones and leaves out a portion. The V and J calls and clone size are taken from that table; D and trimming were inferred from the DNA. The repertoire holds some 1.4 million clones, with roughly 96% as singletons. Germline loops: CDR1 SNHLY, CDR2 FYNNEI. V gave up 8 bases and J gave up 4 bases, with 14 bases separating them. This CDR3 region has 13 residues.

Source material: naive CD4+ T cells sorted from blood. Subset in this sample: CD45RA+ positively selected. This chain joins TRBV2 and TRBJ1-1; D unclear. This TCR came from a man aged 25 to 40 in good health. The CDR3 DNA sequence: TGTGCCAGCCTCGTCCGGGAGGGCACTGAAGCTTTCTTT. Translated: CASLVREGTEAFF.